This is a list of T cell receptor beta chains from one sample in a study of blood T cell repertoires in COVID-19. The method was immunoSEQ multiplex PCR; TCRdb's version includes in-frame clones alone and lacks a portion of them. Found here are just under 50,000 clones, about 92% of them singletons; the top ten hold approximately 4%. The sample comprised peripheral blood. The receptors here all came from a human donor in a cohort sampled during active COVID-19. Each CDR3 is given with its conserved first and last residue. The order of the fields is CDR3 protein, CDR3 DNA, V gene, D gene, J gene, clone size. D genes are given only for firm matches. Only some rows state a clone size, as once, few, many or a class for expanded clones.

cdr3_aa: CASSQDRIYEQYF
cdr3_nt: TGTGCCAGCAGCCAGGACAGAATCTACGAGCAGTACTTC
v_call: TRBV5-4
d_call: .
j_call: TRBJ2-7
clone_size: few

cdr3_aa: CAWTKTGLEGTSNQPQHF
cdr3_nt: TGTGCCTGGACTAAAACAGGGCTTGAGGGAACGAGCAATCAGCCCCAGCATTTT
v_call: TRBV30
d_call: .
j_call: TRBJ1-5
clone_size: .

cdr3_aa: CASSLALNTGELFF
cdr3_nt: TGTGCCAGCTCACTAGCGCTGAACACCGGGGAGCTGTTTTTT
v_call: TRBV5-6
d_call: TRBD2
j_call: TRBJ2-2
clone_size: .

cdr3_aa: CASSVGTSQTQYF
cdr3_nt: TGTGCCAGCAGCGTAGGGACTAGCCAGACCCAGTACTTC
v_call: TRBV9
d_call: TRBD2
j_call: TRBJ2-5
clone_size: few

cdr3_aa: CASSQLAGGPETQYF
cdr3_nt: TGTGCCAGCAGCCAGCTAGCGGGAGGGCCGGAGACCCAGTACTTC
v_call: TRBV2
d_call: TRBD2
j_call: TRBJ2-5
clone_size: .

cdr3_aa: CAISEAEGDEKLFF
cdr3_nt: TGTGCCATCAGTGAAGCCGAGGGGGATGAAAAACTGTTTTTT
v_call: TRBV10-3
d_call: .
j_call: TRBJ1-4
clone_size: .

cdr3_aa: CASSRQGQETQYF
cdr3_nt: TGTGCCAGCAGTCGACAGGGACAAGAGACCCAGTACTTC
v_call: TRBV25-1
d_call: TRBD1
j_call: TRBJ2-5
clone_size: .

cdr3_aa: CASSLQGVGEQFF
cdr3_nt: TGTGCCAGTAGTCTCCAGGGGGTGGGTGAGCAGTTCTTC
v_call: TRBV19
d_call: TRBD1
j_call: TRBJ2-1
clone_size: .

cdr3_aa: CASSLSTGTYNEQFF
cdr3_nt: TGTGCCAGCAGTTTATCGACAGGCACCTACAATGAGCAGTTCTTC
v_call: TRBV28
d_call: .
j_call: TRBJ2-1
clone_size: .

cdr3_aa: CASSLAPQGPLFGYTF
cdr3_nt: TGTGCCAGCAGCTTAGCCCCACAGGGACCACTCTTTGGCTACACCTTC
v_call: TRBV11-2
d_call: .
j_call: TRBJ1-2
clone_size: once

cdr3_aa: CASSQGGHTNEQFF
cdr3_nt: TGCGCCAGCAGCCAAGGGGGACATACCAATGAGCAGTTCTTC
v_call: TRBV4-1
d_call: .
j_call: TRBJ2-1
clone_size: once

cdr3_aa: CAIRASGRNEQFF
cdr3_nt: TGTGCCATCAGGGCTAGCGGGAGGAATGAGCAGTTCTTC
v_call: TRBV10-3
d_call: TRBD2
j_call: TRBJ2-1
clone_size: .

cdr3_aa: CASSLVEGGGYTF
cdr3_nt: TGTGCCAGCAGCTTAGTTGAAGGGGGCGGCTACACCTTC
v_call: TRBV7-3
d_call: TRBD1
j_call: TRBJ1-2
clone_size: few

cdr3_aa: CASSRDPGVGSNYGYTF
cdr3_nt: TGTGCCAGCAGCCGGGACCCAGGGGTTGGTTCTAACTATGGCTACACCTTC
v_call: TRBV5-4
d_call: .
j_call: TRBJ1-2
clone_size: .

cdr3_aa: CAWDRVIGNTEAFF
cdr3_nt: TGTGCCTGGGACAGGGTAATAGGGAACACTGAAGCTTTCTTT
v_call: TRBV30
d_call: TRBD1
j_call: TRBJ1-1
clone_size: .

cdr3_aa: CASSPGTSGPSTDTQYF
cdr3_nt: TGTGCCAGTAGTCCCGGGACTAGCGGACCAAGCACAGATACGCAGTATTTT
v_call: TRBV19
d_call: TRBD2
j_call: TRBJ2-3
clone_size: .

cdr3_aa: CASSWGRDSYLVTDTQYF
cdr3_nt: TGTGCCAGCAGCTGGGGCCGGGACAGTTACCTGGTGACAGATACGCAGTATTTT
v_call: TRBV11-2
d_call: TRBD1
j_call: TRBJ2-3
clone_size: few

cdr3_aa: CASSQTGGGGGYTF
cdr3_nt: TGTGCCAGCAGCCAAACCGGAGGGGGCGGTGGCTACACCTTC
v_call: TRBV7-3
d_call: TRBD1
j_call: TRBJ1-2
clone_size: .

cdr3_aa: CAISELGLAGGEQYF
cdr3_nt: TGTGCCATCAGTGAGCTGGGACTAGCGGGAGGGGAGCAGTACTTC
v_call: TRBV10-3
d_call: TRBD2
j_call: TRBJ2-7
clone_size: .

cdr3_aa: CASSQDPDGKPNQPQHF
cdr3_nt: TGCGCCAGCAGCCAAGATCCTGACGGGAAACCCAATCAGCCCCAGCATTTT
v_call: TRBV4-1
d_call: .
j_call: TRBJ1-5
clone_size: .

cdr3_aa: CASSPIGQGAAYEQYF
cdr3_nt: TGTGCCAGTAGTCCCATCGGCCAGGGGGCGGCCTACGAGCAGTACTTC
v_call: TRBV19
d_call: TRBD1
j_call: TRBJ2-7
clone_size: few

cdr3_aa: CASHDRVETQYF
cdr3_nt: TGTGCCAGCCACGACAGGGTAGAGACCCAGTACTTC
v_call: TRBV27
d_call: TRBD1
j_call: TRBJ2-5
clone_size: once

cdr3_aa: CASSPTDRVAQYF
cdr3_nt: TGTGCCAGCAGCCCAACTGACAGGGTCGCGCAGTATTTT
v_call: TRBV4-2
d_call: TRBD1
j_call: TRBJ2-3
clone_size: .

cdr3_aa: CASSLDLAPYNEQFF
cdr3_nt: TGTGCCAGCAGCTTGGATCTAGCGCCGTACAATGAGCAGTTCTTC
v_call: TRBV5-4
d_call: .
j_call: TRBJ2-1
clone_size: .

cdr3_aa: CASRFGGTNTEAFF
cdr3_nt: TGCGCCAGCAGGTTTGGAGGGACGAACACTGAAGCTTTCTTT
v_call: TRBV10-2
d_call: .
j_call: TRBJ1-1
clone_size: once

cdr3_aa: CASRGPAGGNTIYF
cdr3_nt: TGCGCCAGCCGTGGGCCTGCGGGTGGAAACACCATATATTTT
v_call: TRBV5-1
d_call: .
j_call: TRBJ1-3
clone_size: .

cdr3_aa: CASRGEGAYEQYF
cdr3_nt: TGTGCCAGCCGAGGGGAGGGAGCCTACGAGCAGTACTTC
v_call: TRBV7-6
d_call: TRBD2
j_call: TRBJ2-7
clone_size: .

cdr3_aa: CASSPNSLNSGNTIYF
cdr3_nt: TGTGCCAGCTCACCCAACAGCCTCAACTCTGGAAACACCATATATTTT
v_call: TRBV18
d_call: .
j_call: TRBJ1-3
clone_size: .

cdr3_aa: CASSERAGAGTDTQYF
cdr3_nt: TGTGCCAGCAGCGAAAGAGCGGGAGCTGGCACAGATACGCAGTATTTT
v_call: TRBV7-6
d_call: TRBD2
j_call: TRBJ2-3
clone_size: .

cdr3_aa: CATSNTREGLSDTQYF
cdr3_nt: TGTGCCACCAGCAATACGCGGGAGGGCCTGTCAGATACGCAGTATTTT
v_call: TRBV15
d_call: TRBD2
j_call: TRBJ2-3
clone_size: .

cdr3_aa: CASGTSGREQYF
cdr3_nt: TGTGCCAGCGGGACTAGCGGGAGGGAGCAGTACTTC
v_call: TRBV6-5
d_call: TRBD2
j_call: TRBJ2-7
clone_size: .